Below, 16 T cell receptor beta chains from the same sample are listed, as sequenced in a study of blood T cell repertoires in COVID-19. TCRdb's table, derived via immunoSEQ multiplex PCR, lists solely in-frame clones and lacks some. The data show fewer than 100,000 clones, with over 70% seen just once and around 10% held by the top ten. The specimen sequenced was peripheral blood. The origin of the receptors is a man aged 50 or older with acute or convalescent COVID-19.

Here the CDR3 reads CASSMDSPYTGELFF. In DNA, the CDR3 is TGTGCCAGTAGTATGGACAGTCCTTACACCGGGGAGCTGTTTTTT. The chain combines TRBV19 with TRBJ2-2, with a possible D match to TRBD1 (6 bases). Germline CDR1 LNHDA, CDR2 SQIVND (reference sequence). The CDR3 contains 15 residues. The V end was cut by 3 bases, the J end by 3 bases, with 11 bases between.

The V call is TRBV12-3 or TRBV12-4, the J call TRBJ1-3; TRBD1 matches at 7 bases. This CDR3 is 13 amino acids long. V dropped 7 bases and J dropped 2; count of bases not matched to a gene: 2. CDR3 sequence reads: CASTDRAGNTIYF. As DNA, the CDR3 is TGTGCCAGCACCGACAGGGCTGGAAACACCATATATTTT.

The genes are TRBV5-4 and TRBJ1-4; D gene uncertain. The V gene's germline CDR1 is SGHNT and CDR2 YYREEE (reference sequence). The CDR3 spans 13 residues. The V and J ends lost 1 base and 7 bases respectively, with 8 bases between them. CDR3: CASSLYQVEKLFF. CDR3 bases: TGTGCCAGCAGCTTGTATCAGGTTGAAAAACTGTTTTTT.

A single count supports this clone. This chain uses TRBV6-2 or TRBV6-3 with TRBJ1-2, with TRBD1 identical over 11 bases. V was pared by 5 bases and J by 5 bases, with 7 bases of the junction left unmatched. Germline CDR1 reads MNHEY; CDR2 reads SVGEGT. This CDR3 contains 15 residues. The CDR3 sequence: CASSLSGTGGYGYTF. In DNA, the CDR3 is TGTGCCAGCAGTCTCTCCGGGACAGGGGGTTATGGCTACACCTTC.

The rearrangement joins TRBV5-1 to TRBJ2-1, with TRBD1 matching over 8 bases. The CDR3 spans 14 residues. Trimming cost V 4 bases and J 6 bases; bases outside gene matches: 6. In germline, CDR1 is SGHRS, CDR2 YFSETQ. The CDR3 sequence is CASSPTTGGNEQFF. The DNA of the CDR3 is TGCGCCAGCAGCCCAACCACAGGGGGCAATGAGCAGTTCTTC.

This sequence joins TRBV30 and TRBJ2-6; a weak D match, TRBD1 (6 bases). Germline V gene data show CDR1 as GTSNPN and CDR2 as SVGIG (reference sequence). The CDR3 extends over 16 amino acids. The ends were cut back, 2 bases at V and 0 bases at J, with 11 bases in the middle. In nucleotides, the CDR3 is TGTGCCTGGAGTACAGGGTTCAGCTCTGGGGCCAACGTCCTGACTTTC. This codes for CAWSTGFSSGANVLTF.

CDR3 sequence: CASSIGSGTGGLSPLHF. In DNA form, the CDR3 reads TGTGCCAGTAGTATCGGGTCAGGGACTGGGGGACTCTCACCCCTCCACTTT. This chain joins TRBV19 and TRBJ1-6; D possibly corresponds to TRBD1 (5 bases). The germline V gene has CDR1 LNHDA and CDR2 SQIVND (reference sequence). Trimming pared 3 bases from V and 10 bases from J, leaving 22 bases between. CDR3 size: 17 residues.

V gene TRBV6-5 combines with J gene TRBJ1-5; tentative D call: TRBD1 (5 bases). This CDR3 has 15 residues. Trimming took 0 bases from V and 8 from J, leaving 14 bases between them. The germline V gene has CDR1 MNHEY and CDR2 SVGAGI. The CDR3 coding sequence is TGTGCCAGCAGTTACTCGGGGCAGTCCTTTGAGCCCCAGCATTTT. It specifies CASSYSGQSFEPQHF.

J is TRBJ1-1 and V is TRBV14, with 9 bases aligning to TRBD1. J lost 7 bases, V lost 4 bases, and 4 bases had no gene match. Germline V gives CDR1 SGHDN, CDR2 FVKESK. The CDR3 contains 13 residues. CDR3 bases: TGTGCCAGCAGCCCTAGACAGGGGGGTGAAGCTTTCTTT. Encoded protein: CASSPRQGGEAFF.

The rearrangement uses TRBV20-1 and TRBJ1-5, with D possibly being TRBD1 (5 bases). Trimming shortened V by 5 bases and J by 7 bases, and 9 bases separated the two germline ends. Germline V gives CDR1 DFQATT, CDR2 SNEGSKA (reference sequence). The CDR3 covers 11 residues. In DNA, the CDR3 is TGCAGTGCTGCAGGGTTGCAGCCCCAGCATTTT. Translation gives CSAAGLQPQHF.

The CDR3: CASSQVRDSNYGYTF. The CDR3 nucleotides are TGCGCCAGCAGCCAAGTGCGCGACTCAAACTATGGCTACACCTTC. The rearrangement links TRBV4-3 to TRBJ1-2, with D uncertain. The CDR3 has 15 residues. Germline V gene data show CDR1 as LGHNA and CDR2 as YSLEER. The V and J ends lost 1 base and 2 bases respectively, with 11 bases between them.

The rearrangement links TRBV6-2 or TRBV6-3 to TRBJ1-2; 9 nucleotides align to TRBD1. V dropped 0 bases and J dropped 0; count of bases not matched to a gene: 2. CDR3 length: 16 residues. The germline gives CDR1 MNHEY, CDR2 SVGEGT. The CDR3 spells CASSYSGTGTNYGYTF. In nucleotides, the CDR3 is TGTGCCAGCAGTTACTCCGGGACAGGGACTAACTATGGCTACACCTTC.

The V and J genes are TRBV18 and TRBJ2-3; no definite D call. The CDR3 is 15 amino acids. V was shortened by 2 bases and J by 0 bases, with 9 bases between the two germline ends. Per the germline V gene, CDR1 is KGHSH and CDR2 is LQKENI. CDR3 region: CASSPAEASTDTQYF. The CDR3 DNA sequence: TGTGCCAGCTCACCAGCGGAAGCTAGCACAGATACGCAGTATTTT.

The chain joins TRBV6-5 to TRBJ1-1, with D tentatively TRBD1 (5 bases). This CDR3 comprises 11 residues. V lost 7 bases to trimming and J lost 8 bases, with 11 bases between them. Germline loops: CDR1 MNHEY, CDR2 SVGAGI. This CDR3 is CASTRASEAFF. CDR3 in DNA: TGTGCCAGCACCAGGGCCTCCGAAGCTTTCTTT.

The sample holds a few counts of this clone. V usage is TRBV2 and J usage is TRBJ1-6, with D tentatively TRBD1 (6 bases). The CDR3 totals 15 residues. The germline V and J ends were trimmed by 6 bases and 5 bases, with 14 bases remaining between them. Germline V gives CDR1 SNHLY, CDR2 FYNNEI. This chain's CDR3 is CASRLGQYDNSPLHF. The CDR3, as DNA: TGTGCCAGCAGACTAGGACAGTACGATAATTCACCCCTCCACTTT.

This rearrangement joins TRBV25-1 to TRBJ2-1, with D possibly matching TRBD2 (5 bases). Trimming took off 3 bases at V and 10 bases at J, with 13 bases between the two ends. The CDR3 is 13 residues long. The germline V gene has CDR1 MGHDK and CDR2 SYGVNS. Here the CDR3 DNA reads TGTGCCAGCAGTGATTCGAAGGACTCCGAGCAGTTCTTC. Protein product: CASSDSKDSEQFF.